The rows below give T cell receptor beta chains drawn from one sample of a study of blood T cells in healthy people across ages. TCRdb processed the 5' RACE reads anew with MiXCR; each CDR3 protein has one entry. This repertoire shows approximately 490,000 distinct CDR3 sequences, 24% found once; its top ten account for 8.7%. This sample was also put to use in a study of T cells of mothers and their children.

Material: blood. All receptors come from a boy aged 5-17 years in good health. The CDR3 runs from the conserved cysteine through the conserved F or W. Fields, in order: V gene, clone size, J gene, D gene, CDR3 DNA, CDR3 protein. The D gene is left open where the match is weak. A clone size is listed for some rows: how often the clone was seen (once, few, many), or a class if it is expanded.

>TRBV5-5|NA|TRBJ2-7|TRBD1
TGTGCCAGCTTTCAGACAGGGAGTTTCGAGCAGTACTTC
CASFQTGSFEQYF
>TRBV28|few|TRBJ1-1|TRBD1
TGTGCCAGCAGTTTCTCCGGGACAGTTGGTGAAGCTTTCTTT
CASSFSGTVGEAFF
>TRBV28|many|TRBJ2-5|TRBD2
TGTGCCAGCAGTTTTCGGACTAGCGGCCAAGAGACCCAGTACTTC
CASSFRTSGQETQYF
>TRBV28|NA|TRBJ2-7|NA
TGTGCCAGCAGTTTAGGCGGGGGCCCAAAGGAGCAGTACTTC
CASSLGGGPKEQYF
>TRBV28|NA|TRBJ1-3|NA
TGTGCCAGCAGTTTATCAACACGAAACACCATATATTTT
CASSLSTRNTIYF
>TRBV2|NA|TRBJ1-6|NA
TGTGCCAGCAGTGAATTAAGGGCAGGGAATAATTCACCCCTCCACTTT
CASSELRAGNNSPLHF
>TRBV28|NA|TRBJ2-7|NA
TGTGCCAGCAGTTTCTCGTTCCGGGAGAATTACGAGCAGTACTTC
CASSFSFRENYEQYF
>TRBV28|few|TRBJ2-1|NA
TGTGCCAGCAGTCTACTATGGGATGAGCAGTTCTTC
CASSLLWDEQFF
>TRBV7-9|many|TRBJ2-7|NA
TGTGCCAGCAGCTTTGGCGGTTATACGTACGAGCAGTACTTC
CASSFGGYTYEQYF
>TRBV10-2|few|TRBJ1-5|TRBD1
TGCGCCAGCAGTGGGGACAGTTTTAGGGATCAGCCCCAGCATTTT
CASSGDSFRDQPQHF
>TRBV14|many|TRBJ2-1|TRBD2
TGTGCCAGCAGCTTCGGACTAGCAGGGGAGCAGTTCTTC
CASSFGLAGEQFF
>TRBV7-3|NA|TRBJ2-3|NA
TGTGCCAGCAGCTCCTCCGGGAGCGCAGATACGCAGTATTTT
CASSSSGSADTQYF
>TRBV3-1|NA|TRBJ1-4|TRBD1
TGTGCCAGCAGCTTACGACAGGGTCTCGGTGAAGAACTGTTTTTT
CASSLRQGLGEELFF
>TRBV5-6|few|TRBJ2-7|NA
TGTGCCAGCAGCGATTCAGGGTTGGCTAGAGGTTACGTCCCCTACGAGCAGTACTTC
CASSDSGLARGYVPYEQYF
>TRBV7-6|few|TRBJ2-7|TRBD1
TGTGCCAGCAGCGCCGGGACAGGGTTAGCCGAGCAGTACTTC
CASSAGTGLAEQYF
>TRBV20-1|few|TRBJ2-1|TRBD2
TGCAGTGCCCGGACTAGCGGGAACCTCCAGGCGCAGTTCTTC
CSARTSGNLQAQFF
>TRBV24-1|NA|TRBJ2-7|TRBD2
TGTGCCACCAGTGACCCCGGGCGGGAGAGGAACGAGCAGTACTTC
CATSDPGRERNEQYF
>TRBV6-2/TRBV6-3|NA|TRBJ1-2|NA
TGTGCCAGCAGCTACTCAAGACTGGGGGCGGACTATGGCTACACCTTC
CASSYSRLGADYGYTF
>TRBV7-9|NA|TRBJ2-3|NA
TGTGCCAGCAGCTCCAGCGGAAGAAGCACAGATACGCAGTATTTT
CASSSSGRSTDTQYF
>TRBV5-1|NA|TRBJ2-3|NA
TGCGCCAACAGCTTGGAAGGTAGAGACGATACGCAGTATTTT
CANSLEGRDDTQYF
>TRBV24-1|few|TRBJ2-7|NA
TGTGCCACCCGTGGCCTAGTCTACGAGCAGTACTTC
CATRGLVYEQYF
>TRBV29-1|few|TRBJ2-7|TRBD2
TGCAGCGTAAAGGCCGGGACTAGCTTTAGCTACGAGCAGTACTTC
CSVKAGTSFSYEQYF
>TRBV7-3|few|TRBJ2-1|NA
TGTGCCAGCAGCTTAAATCCCCCAGGAGATTACAATGAGCAGTTCTTC
CASSLNPPGDYNEQFF
>TRBV9|NA|TRBJ2-4|NA
TGTGCCAGCAGCGTAGAATGGGACAAAAACATTCAGTACTTC
CASSVEWDKNIQYF
>TRBV7-8|few|TRBJ2-7|NA
TGTGCCAGCAGCGTTCACAGAGCCTACGAGCAGTACTTC
CASSVHRAYEQYF
>TRBV15|NA|TRBJ2-1|NA
TGTGCCACCAGGGGGGCCGGGAGGAATGAGCAGTTCTTC
CATRGAGRNEQFF
>TRBV15|few|TRBJ2-1|TRBD1
TGTGCCACCGGCAGAGTTGGGACAGGAAAAGAGCAGTTCTTC
CATGRVGTGKEQFF
>TRBV7-6|few|TRBJ2-5|NA
TGTGCCAGCGCACAGGGCGCAGGGGTGGTACGGGAGACCCAGTACTTC
CASAQGAGVVRETQYF